This T cell receptor (beta chain) was recovered during a study of T cell responses to AZD1222 COVID-19 vaccine. Study-wide results and limits: It was only after the peak T cell response that any repertoires were sampled. A mostly white British donor set with more females was recruited, and clonal diversity was possibly underestimated. Spike-specific TCR depth and breadth grew after two AZD1222 doses. Regions left unmutated in variants are reportedly the target of nearly half of spike-specific TCRs.

A remark on this clone: The target antigen is unknown.

The CDR3 length is 15 residues. Germline CDR1 is MNHNY and CDR2 is SVGAGI (reference sequence). The ends were cut back, 0 bases at V and 3 bases at J, with 9 bases in the middle. The assay was immunoSEQ multiplex PCR, and TCRdb's table has in-frame clones only and misses some. The sample includes 100,000 to 150,000 clones, approximately 87% seen only once; the top ten take more than 9%. The V call is TRBV6-6, the J call TRBJ2-1; D is possibly TRBD2 (6 bases). This sequence originates from an adult in good health. Sequenced material: peripheral blood, taken on day 0 of AZD1222 vaccination. The CDR3 DNA reads as TGTGCCAGCAGTTACTCGACAGCGGGCTACAATGAGCAGTTCTTC. Translation gives CASSYSTAGYNEQFF.